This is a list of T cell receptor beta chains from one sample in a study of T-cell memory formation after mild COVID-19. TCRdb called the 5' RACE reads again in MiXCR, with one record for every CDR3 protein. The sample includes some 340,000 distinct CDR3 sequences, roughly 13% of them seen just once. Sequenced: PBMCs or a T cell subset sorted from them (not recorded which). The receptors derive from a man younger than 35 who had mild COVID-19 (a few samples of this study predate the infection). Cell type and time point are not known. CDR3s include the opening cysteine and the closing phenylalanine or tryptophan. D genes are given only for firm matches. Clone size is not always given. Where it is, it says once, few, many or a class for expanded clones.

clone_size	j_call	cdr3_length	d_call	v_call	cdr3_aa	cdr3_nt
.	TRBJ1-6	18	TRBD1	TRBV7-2	CASSLGTGRGPYNSPLHF	TGTGCCAGCAGCTTAGGGACAGGGAGAGGTCCCTATAATTCACCCCTCCACTTT
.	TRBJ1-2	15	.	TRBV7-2	CASTSGPSRKGGYTF	TGTGCCAGCACCAGTGGACCGTCAAGAAAGGGCGGCTACACCTTC
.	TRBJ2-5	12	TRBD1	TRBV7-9	CANRGLGETQYF	TGTGCCAACAGGGGGCTAGGAGAGACCCAGTACTTC
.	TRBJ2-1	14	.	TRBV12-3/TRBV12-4	CASSPQTTSDEQFF	TGTGCCAGCAGTCCCCAAACGACTAGTGATGAGCAGTTCTTC
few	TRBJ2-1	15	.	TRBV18	CASSPQEGSVNEQFF	TGTGCCAGCTCACCACAGGAGGGGTCGGTCAATGAGCAGTTCTTC
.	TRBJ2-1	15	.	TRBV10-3	CAISRTLSSYNEQFF	TGTGCCATCAGCCGGACGCTTAGCTCCTACAATGAGCAGTTCTTC
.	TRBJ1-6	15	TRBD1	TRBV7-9	CASSSEDRRFGPLHF	TGTGCCAGCAGCTCGGAGGACAGGCGGTTCGGACCCCTCCACTTT
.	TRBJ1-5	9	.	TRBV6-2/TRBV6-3	CARYQPQHF	TGTGCCAGATACCAGCCCCAGCATTTT
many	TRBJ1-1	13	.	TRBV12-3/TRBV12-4	CASSFLQGGEAFF	TGTGCCAGCAGTTTTTTACAGGGCGGTGAAGCTTTCTTT
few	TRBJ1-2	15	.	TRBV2	CASSEGRGGGYGYTF	TGTGCCAGCAGTGAAGGCCGGGGGGGCGGCTATGGCTACACCTTC
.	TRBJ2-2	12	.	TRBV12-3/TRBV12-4	CASQGNTGELFF	TGTGCCAGCCAGGGGAACACCGGGGAGCTGTTTTTT
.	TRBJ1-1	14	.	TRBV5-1	CASRTDPMNTEAFF	TGCGCCAGCAGAACAGATCCTATGAACACTGAAGCTTTCTTT
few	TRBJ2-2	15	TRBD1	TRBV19	CASRRGQGETGELFF	TGTGCCAGTAGGAGGGGACAGGGAGAGACCGGGGAGCTGTTTTTT
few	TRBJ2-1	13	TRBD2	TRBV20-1	CSAVAGTYNEQFF	TGCAGTGCGGTAGCGGGGACCTACAATGAGCAGTTCTTC
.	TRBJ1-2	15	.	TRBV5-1	CASSLAHGAPYGYTF	TGCGCCAGCAGCTTGGCCCATGGAGCCCCCTATGGCTACACCTTC
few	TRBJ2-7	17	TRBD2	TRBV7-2	CASSLGTSGGIVNEQYF	TGTGCCAGCAGCCTCGGGACTAGCGGGGGAATTGTTAACGAGCAGTACTTC
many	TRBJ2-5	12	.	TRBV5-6	CASARGEETQYF	TGTGCCAGCGCCAGGGGCGAAGAGACCCAGTACTTC
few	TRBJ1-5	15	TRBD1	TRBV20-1	CSARGPTGVDQPQHF	TGCAGTGCTAGAGGGCCGACAGGGGTTGATCAGCCCCAGCATTTT
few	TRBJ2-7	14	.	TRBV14	CASSQGFYRSEQYF	TGTGCCAGCAGCCAAGGGTTTTATAGGAGCGAGCAGTACTTC
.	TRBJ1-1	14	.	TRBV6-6	CASSYSTENTEAFF	TGTGCCAGCAGTTACTCGACAGAGAACACTGAAGCTTTCTTT
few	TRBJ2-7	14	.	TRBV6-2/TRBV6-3	CASRPAGQAREQYF	TGTGCCAGCAGGCCAGCAGGGCAGGCCCGCGAGCAGTACTTC
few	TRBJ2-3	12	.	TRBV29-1	CSGDGYTDTQYF	TGCAGCGGGGACGGGTACACAGATACGCAGTATTTT
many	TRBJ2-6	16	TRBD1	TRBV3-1	CASSPGTGPGANVLTF	TGTGCCAGCAGCCCCGGGACAGGGCCTGGGGCCAACGTCCTGACTTTC
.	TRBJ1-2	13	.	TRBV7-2	CASSLVPLYGYTF	TGTGCCAGCAGCTTAGTTCCCCTTTATGGCTACACCTTC
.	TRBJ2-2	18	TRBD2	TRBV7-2	CASSLFASGGRNTGELFF	TGTGCCAGCAGCTTATTCGCTAGCGGGGGGCGGAACACCGGGGAGCTGTTTTTT
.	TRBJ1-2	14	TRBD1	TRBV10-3	CAISERTGGGGYTF	TGTGCCATCAGTGAGAGGACAGGGGGTGGAGGCTACACCTTC